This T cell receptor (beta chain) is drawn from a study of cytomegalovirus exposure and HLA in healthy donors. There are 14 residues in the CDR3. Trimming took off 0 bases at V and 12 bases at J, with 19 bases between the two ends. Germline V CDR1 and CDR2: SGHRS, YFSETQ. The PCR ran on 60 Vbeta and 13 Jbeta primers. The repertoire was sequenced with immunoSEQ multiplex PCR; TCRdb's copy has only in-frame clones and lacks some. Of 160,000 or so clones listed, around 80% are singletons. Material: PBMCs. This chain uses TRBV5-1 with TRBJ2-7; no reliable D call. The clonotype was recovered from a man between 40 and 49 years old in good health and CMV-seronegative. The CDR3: CASSLAVTDSLRYF. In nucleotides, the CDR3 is TGCGCCAGCAGCTTGGCCGTCACAGATTCCTTAAGGTACTTC.